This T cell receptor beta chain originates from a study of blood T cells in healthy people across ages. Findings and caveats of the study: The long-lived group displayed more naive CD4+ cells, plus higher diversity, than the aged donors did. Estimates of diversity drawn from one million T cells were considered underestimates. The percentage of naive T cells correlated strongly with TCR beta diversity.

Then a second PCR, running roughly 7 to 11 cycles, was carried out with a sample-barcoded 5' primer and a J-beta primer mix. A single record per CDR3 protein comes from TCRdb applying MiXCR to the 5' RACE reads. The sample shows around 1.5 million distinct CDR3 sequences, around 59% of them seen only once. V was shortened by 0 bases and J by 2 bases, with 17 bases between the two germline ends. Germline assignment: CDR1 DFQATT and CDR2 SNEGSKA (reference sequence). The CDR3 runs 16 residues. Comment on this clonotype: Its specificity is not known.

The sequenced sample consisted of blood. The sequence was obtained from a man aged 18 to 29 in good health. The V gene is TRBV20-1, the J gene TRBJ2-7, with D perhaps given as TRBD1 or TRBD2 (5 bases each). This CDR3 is CSARDSNTGTPYEQYF. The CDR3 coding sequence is TGCAGTGCTAGAGATAGCAATACCGGGACCCCCTACGAGCAGTACTTC.